The 18 T cell receptor beta chains in this list originate from one sample, sequenced in a study of response to subunit inactivated influenza vaccine. TCRdb fed the RT-PCR reads into MiXCR, producing one record per CDR3 protein. The repertoire holds about 520,000 distinct CDR3 sequences, with about 25% as singletons. Specimen: CD4+ T cells sorted from PBMCs, collected 5 days after vaccination. All receptors derive from a man aged 50 to 59 who received an inactivated influenza vaccine.

CDR3 residues: CASSLRIPYEQYF. The CDR3 region has the DNA TGTGCCAGCAGTTTACGGATCCCCTACGAGCAGTACTTC. The J gene is TRBJ2-7, the V gene TRBV12-3 or TRBV12-4; D unresolved. V dropped 2 bases and J dropped 2 bases, with 7 bases sitting between them. The CDR3 loop spans 13 amino acids.

The V and J genes are TRBV5-1 and TRBJ2-7; D remains ambiguous. Trimming removed 4 bases from V and 0 bases from J, with 17 bases in between. This CDR3 has 16 residues. Germline CDR1 SGHRS, CDR2 YFSETQ. The CDR3 DNA reads as TGCGCCAGCAGCCCCTTCGTACAGCGTAGCTCCTACGAGCAGTACTTC. This codes for CASSPFVQRSSYEQYF.

V usage is TRBV4-2 and J usage is TRBJ2-3; 8 bases are shared with TRBD2. Germline V lookup: CDR1 LGHNA, CDR2 YNFKEQ. The V and J ends lost 1 base and 5 bases, in that order; junction bases with no gene match: 11. The CDR3 spans 17 residues. CDR3 bases: TGTGCCAGCAGCCAAGCTCCCTGGACTAGCCCGGGAGATACGCAGTATTTT. Translated, it gives CASSQAPWTSPGDTQYF.

The V gene is TRBV11-2, the J gene TRBJ2-1; 14 bases fit TRBD2. In germline, CDR1 is SGHAT, CDR2 FQNNGV. V dropped 5 bases and J dropped 5; count of bases not matched to a gene: 17. CDR3 size: 20 residues. This CDR3 reads CASSTRGRGTSGRVHNEQFF. The CDR3 nucleotides read TGTGCCAGCAGCACCAGGGGGCGAGGGACTAGCGGGAGAGTCCACAATGAGCAGTTCTTC.

This clonotype was seen only a few times. V usage is TRBV10-3 and J usage is TRBJ2-7, with 11 bases aligning to TRBD1. This CDR3 contains 16 residues. The V gene's germline CDR1 is ENHRY and CDR2 SYGVKD. V lost 6 bases, J lost 3 bases, and 10 bases stayed unmatched. This CDR3 is CAISDPMGQGVYEQYF. The CDR3 DNA is TGTGCCATCAGCGATCCTATGGGACAGGGGGTCTACGAGCAGTACTTC.

This clonotype was observed a few times. The chain uses TRBV6-1 and TRBJ2-1; 11 bases line up with TRBD1. The V gene end was trimmed by 5 bases and the J gene end by 9 bases; junction bases not matched to a gene: 18. Germline-derived CDR1 and CDR2 are MNHNS and SASEGT. The CDR3 sequence is 18 residues long. CDR3 sequence reads: CASSRPYSGTGGRGEQFF. DNA for the CDR3: TGTGCCAGCAGTCGACCTTACTCCGGGACAGGGGGTCGGGGTGAGCAGTTCTTC.

This chain connects TRBV6-1 to TRBJ2-2, with TRBD1 identical over 8 bases. Germline CDR1 is MNHNS and CDR2 is SASEGT. Germline trimming cut 7 bases from V and 5 bases from J; bases unmatched to any gene: 6. The CDR3 is 14 amino acids. CDR3 loop: CASKPGQATGELFF. The CDR3 nucleotides read TGTGCCAGCAAACCGGGACAGGCTACCGGGGAGCTGTTTTTT.

The chain links TRBV20-1 to TRBJ2-2; 8 positions agree with TRBD2. V was pared by 4 bases and J by 2 bases, with 9 bases of the junction left unmatched. Germline values: CDR1 DFQATT, CDR2 SNEGSKA (reference sequence). The CDR3 sequence is 16 residues long. CDR3 coding DNA: TGCAGTGCTACAAAACTAGCGGCCCCTAACACCGGGGAGCTGTTTTTT. This gives the protein CSATKLAAPNTGELFF.

This clonotype was counted only a few times. This chain uses TRBV5-1 with TRBJ1-1, with D unresolved. Germline CDR1 and CDR2: SGHRS and YFSETQ. V was shortened by 0 bases and J by 8 bases, with 11 bases between the two germline ends. This CDR3 spans 13 amino acids. The CDR3 region is CASSLEPTTEAFF. CDR3 in DNA: TGCGCCAGCAGCTTGGAGCCAACCACAGAAGCTTTCTTT. The full variable domain, with the rest looked up from reference TRBV5-1 and TRBJ1-1, is KAGVTQTPRYLIKTRGQQVTLSCSPISGHRSVSWYQQTPGQGLQFLFEYFSETQRNKGNFPGRFSGRQFSNSRSEMNVSTLELGDSALYLCASSLEPTTEAFFGQGTRLTVV.

The chain is built from TRBV7-8 and TRBJ1-5; D may be TRBD1 (5 bases). The V end was cut by 1 base, the J end by 4 bases, with 11 bases between. The CDR3 has 15 residues. CDR1 is SGHVS, CDR2 FQNEAQ, per germline. CDR3 DNA: TGTGCCAGCAGCTTAGTGGGGGTGGGGAATCAGCCCCAGCATTTT. Its translation: CASSLVGVGNQPQHF.

This clonotype was picked up many times. The rearrangement uses TRBV5-5 and TRBJ2-6, with D possibly being TRBD2 (6 bases). Trimming shortened V by 3 bases and J by 3 bases, and 13 bases separated the two germline ends. Germline V gene lookup returns CDR1 SGHKS and CDR2 YYEKEE (reference sequence). The CDR3 runs 16 residues. This CDR3 is CASSSLGGDGANVLTF. The CDR3 bases are TGTGCCAGCAGCTCCCTCGGAGGGGATGGGGCCAACGTCCTGACTTTC.

On this clonotype: One junction end disagrees with the germline gene, perhaps due to a read error. The chain carries TRBV28 and TRBJ2-1, with D possibly matching TRBD1 (6 bases). This CDR3 has 12 amino acids. The germline V gene encodes CDR1 MDHEN and CDR2 SYDVKM. The CDR3 loop reads CASRLLQGEQFF. The CDR3, as DNA: TGTGCCAGCAGATTATTGCAGGGGGAGCAGTTCTTC.

This chain joins TRBV28 and TRBJ2-5; TRBD1 matches at 8 bases. The CDR3 runs 15 residues. The trim removed 1 base at V and 5 bases at J, leaving 6 bases unmatched. The V gene's germline CDR1 is MDHEN and CDR2 SYDVKM. The CDR3 bases are TGTGCCAGCAGTTTATCCAAGCAGGGGGCGGAGACCCAGTACTTC. Translated: CASSLSKQGAETQYF.

The chain has TRBV19 and TRBJ2-2; a weak D match, TRBD1 (5 bases). From germline, CDR1 is LNHDA and CDR2 SQIVND (reference sequence). Trimming stripped 1 base from V and 5 bases from J, with 8 bases between. CDR3 length: 14 amino acids. This chain's CDR3 is CASSIGAGTGELFF. The CDR3 nucleotides read TGTGCCAGTAGTATAGGTGCAGGGACCGGGGAGCTGTTTTTT.

The genes are TRBV20-1 and TRBJ2-1; the D gene is possibly TRBD1 (6 bases). With 7 bases removed from V and 7 bases from J, the gap between germline ends came to 11 bases. This CDR3 contains 11 residues. Germline values: CDR1 DFQATT, CDR2 SNEGSKA (reference sequence). The DNA for the CDR3 is TGCAGTGAGTTCACAGGGAATGAGCAGTTCTTC. Translating gives CSEFTGNEQFF.

This clonotype occurred a few times. The chain recombines TRBV4-1 with TRBJ2-3; D assignment may be TRBD1 or TRBD2 (9 bases each). Germline V gene sequence: CDR1 MGHRA, CDR2 YSYEKL. Deletions cut 3 bases from V and 2 bases from J, with 30 bases between. This CDR3 is 21 amino acids long. CDR3 bases: TGCGCCAGCAGCCATCACCGGGACAGGGTAGGAGCGGGGGGCCCCACAGATACGCAGTATTTT. Its protein is CASSHHRDRVGAGGPTDTQYF.

This clonotype was observed a handful of times. This chain joins TRBV5-1 and TRBJ2-7, with TRBD1 matching 7 bases. The CDR3 is 15 residues long. Germline CDR1 SGHRS, CDR2 YFSETQ. V shed 4 bases, J shed 0 bases, and the junction held 7 bases outside the gene matches. CDR3: CASSLRTGDSYEQYF. The DNA for the CDR3 is TGCGCCAGCAGCCTCCGGACAGGTGACTCCTACGAGCAGTACTTC. Based on the CDR3 plus reference TRBV5-1 and TRBJ2-7, the full variable domain is KAGVTQTPRYLIKTRGQQVTLSCSPISGHRSVSWYQQTPGQGLQFLFEYFSETQRNKGNFPGRFSGRQFSNSRSEMNVSTLELGDSALYLCASSLRTGDSYEQYFGPGTRLTVT.

The chain joins TRBV5-1 to TRBJ2-7; possibly TRBD1 for D (6 bases). The germline CDR1 and CDR2 sequences are SGHRS and YFSETQ. The germline V and J ends were trimmed by 1 base and 4 bases, with 18 bases remaining between them. The CDR3 covers 16 residues. CDR3 residues: CASSLSPGAKGYEQYF. Here the CDR3 DNA reads TGCGCCAGCAGCTTGTCCCCAGGGGCTAAGGGTTACGAGCAGTACTTC.